This paragraph covers one T cell receptor (beta chain) sequence. This clone has a handful of counts. There is no known antigen for this receptor. Base qualities are missing; no much larger clone stands one base away. From V the trimming removes 7 bases and from J it removes 2 bases, while the gene matches leave 5 bases of the junction unaccounted for. CDR1 SNHLY and CDR2 FYNNEI were looked up in the germline V gene. The cysteine opens and the phenylalanine closes a CDR3 of 15 amino acids. Solely the CDR3 DNA is kept, with 45 bases framed from the first base. Libraries were prepared through the immunoSEQ multiplex PCR assay. TCRdb took this table from immuneACCESS and kept in-frame rearrangements with V and J called. Such tables lack part of the clones; where checked against another copy, unresolved V genes explain under half of the gap, and the rest is unexplained. Present in this sample are 84,000 or so clones, about 97% of which were seen just once. The top ten clones comprise more than 0.15% of the sample.

The sample originates from a study of technical replicates of blood from several donors (dated by TCRdb to 2017 to 2019). This receptor was taken from a human donor in good health. Sequenced sample: T cells isolated from PBMCs. The chain uses TRBV2 and TRBJ2-1; 10 central nucleotides agree with TRBD2. The CDR3 region reads CASKASGSPYNEQFF. The nucleotides are TGTGCCAGCAAAGCTAGCGGGAGCCCCTACAATGAGCAGTTCTTC.